These T cell receptor beta chains were read from a single sample in a study of T cell repertoires in cytomegalovirus infection. Their antigens are not known. TCRdb redid the calling of the reads with MiXCR, one entry per CDR3 protein. The sample has a few hundred thousand distinct CDR3 sequences; 40% are singletons. Sequenced material: cultured PBMCs, taken from culture after CMV antigen stimulation. The receptor source for this set is a human donor in good health (CMV status not recorded). Some clones in this sample may be carry-over from other donors' samples. Each CDR3 is given with its conserved first and last residue. A D gene is named only where the DNA matches it firmly. Only some rows state a clone size, as once, few, many or a class for expanded clones.

j_call d_call v_call clone_size cdr3_nt cdr3_aa
TRBJ2-3 - TRBV6-1 few TGTGCCAGCAGTGCTTCGGGAACAGGGTGGGGTGGCACAGATACGCAGTATTTT CASSASGTGWGGTDTQYF
TRBJ2-7 - TRBV27 - TGTGCCAGCAGTCCACAATTCGGCCCCTACGAGCAGTACTTC CASSPQFGPYEQYF
TRBJ2-2 TRBD1 TRBV6-2/TRBV6-3 once TGTGCCAGCAGTTACTCAGGGGGCGAGGGAAACACCGGGGAGCTGTTTTTT CASSYSGGEGNTGELFF
TRBJ2-7 - TRBV6-1 - TGTGCCAGCAACCTACTGGGGGGATTGGGCGAGCAGTACTTC CASNLLGGLGEQYF
TRBJ1-5 - TRBV20-1 - TGCAGTGCTAGCAGGCCGGGGAATCAGCCCCAGCATTTT CSASRPGNQPQHF
TRBJ2-4 TRBD1 TRBV7-2 - TGTGCCAGCAGCTTAGGACAGGGGGCATTAAACATTCAGTACTTC CASSLGQGALNIQYF
TRBJ2-5 - TRBV6-5 once TGTGCCAGCAGTAGAGGGATAGAAGAGACCCAGTACTTC CASSRGIEETQYF
TRBJ2-5 - TRBV7-2 - TGTGCCAGCAGCGGCTGGGGACTCGAAGAGACCCAGTACTTC CASSGWGLEETQYF
TRBJ1-6 - TRBV7-2 - TGTGCCAGCAGCTTCGATTCACCCCTCCACTTT CASSFDSPLHF
TRBJ2-3 - TRBV5-1 - TGCGCCAGCAGCTTGGATAGGCCGGATAGCACAGATACGCAGTATTTT CASSLDRPDSTDTQYF
TRBJ1-2 - TRBV7-9 - TGTGCCAGCAGCTATCTATCGGGCCAGCTTAACTATGGCTACACCTTC CASSYLSGQLNYGYTF
TRBJ1-3 - TRBV6-5 - TGTGCCAGCAGCCGGGGACAAGAGGGCACCATATATTTT CASSRGQEGTIYF
TRBJ2-2 - TRBV7-9 few TGTGCCAGCTTCGTGGACACCGGGGAGCTGTTTTTT CASFVDTGELFF
TRBJ2-1 TRBD1 TRBV20-1 once TGCAGTGCTAGAGAGGACAGGGGGGAGTGGTACAATGAGCAGTTCTTC CSAREDRGEWYNEQFF
TRBJ1-5 TRBD1 TRBV7-2 few TGTGCCAGCAGCTCGGACAGGGCGGCTCAGCCCCAGCATTTT CASSSDRAAQPQHF
TRBJ2-5 TRBD2 TRBV10-3 - TGTGCCATCAGACCCGGGACTAGCAGAGAGACCCAGTACTTC CAIRPGTSRETQYF
TRBJ1-4 TRBD1 TRBV27 - TGTGCCAGCAGTCCAAATGTACCGACAGGGAGGGTCCCGAGGGGGGAAAAACTGTTTTTT CASSPNVPTGRVPRGEKLFF
TRBJ2-3 - TRBV7-2 few TGTGCCAGCAGCCCCCCTCGGCCAGATACGCAGTATTTT CASSPPRPDTQYF
TRBJ1-4 - TRBV7-8 few TGTGCCAGCAGCTCCCAACCAGGGCAGGAAAAACTGTTTTTT CASSSQPGQEKLFF
TRBJ2-1 - TRBV11-1 - TGTGCCAGCAGCTTAGCGCTAGCCTCCTACAATGAGCAGTTCTTC CASSLALASYNEQFF
TRBJ1-6 - TRBV12-3/TRBV12-4 - TGTGCCAGCAGTTTTGGGATGGGATCCCTCCACTTT CASSFGMGSLHF
TRBJ2-3 TRBD1 TRBV30 - TGTGCCTGGAGTGTACAGGACAGGATCACAGATACGCAGTATTTT CAWSVQDRITDTQYF
TRBJ2-1 - TRBV7-1 - TGTGCCAGCAGTATTTGGCTCGCGGGGAACAATGAGCAGTTCTTC CASSIWLAGNNEQFF
TRBJ1-2 - TRBV7-4 few TGTGCCAGCAGCTCAACGACCGTAGGACGGGGCTACACCTTC CASSSTTVGRGYTF
TRBJ2-3 TRBD2 TRBV6-6 - TGTGCCAGCAGTTTGTCCGGGACTATGGCTGATACGCAGTATTTT CASSLSGTMADTQYF
TRBJ2-1 TRBD1 TRBV19 - TGTGCCAGTAGAAGTATTACAGGGGACAATGAGCAGTTCTTC CASRSITGDNEQFF
TRBJ2-2 - TRBV15 few TGTGCCACCAGCCTCTCTTTGCGGTATTCGAACACCGGGGAGCTGTTTTTT CATSLSLRYSNTGELFF
TRBJ2-3 - TRBV28 - TGTGCCACCGACAAGACCGTAACCCGCACAGGTACGCAGTATTTT CATDKTVTRTGTQYF
TRBJ1-3 - TRBV23-1 few TGCGCCAGCACCCGGACAGACCGAAACACCATATATTTT CASTRTDRNTIYF
TRBJ2-2 TRBD1 TRBV7-2 - TGTGCCAGCAGCCCCGCCGACAGGGATCCCGCCGGGGAGCTGTTTTTT CASSPADRDPAGELFF
TRBJ2-1 - TRBV20-1 few TGCAGTGCTCCGAGGACGGGAGAAAGCTACAATGAGCAGTTCTTC CSAPRTGESYNEQFF
TRBJ1-1 - TRBV28 - TGTGCCAGCAAATCGGAGGGTACCACTGAAGCTTTCTTT CASKSEGTTEAFF
TRBJ1-4 - TRBV6-5 few TGTGCCAGCAGAGACAGTACAACTAATGAAAAACTGTTTTTT CASRDSTTNEKLFF
TRBJ2-3 - TRBV7-9 few TGTGCCAGCAGCTTGGGGGGGCTCCCTAGCGGAGGCACAGATACGCAGTATTTT CASSLGGLPSGGTDTQYF
TRBJ2-1 - TRBV20-1 - TGCAGTGCTAGAGCCAGACTTAATGAGCAGTTCTTC CSARARLNEQFF